The clone carrying this T cell receptor beta chain came up a few times. The data stem from a study of blood T cell repertoires in COVID-19. Background on the study: The United States, Italy and Spain provided the acute and convalescent COVID-19 samples.

Under the authors' procedure: Nucleated cell number was recorded as an estimate derived from reference gene primer amplification. Generated by immunoSEQ multiplex PCR, the TCRdb table keeps only in-frame clones and is missing some. V and J calls and clone size are those listed in that table; D and trimming were worked out from the DNA. The sample yields 100,000 to 110,000 clones, more than 65% seen once. Material for sequencing was peripheral blood. This TCR was sampled from a woman aged 70-85 years with acute or convalescent COVID-19.

The CDR3 DNA is TGTGCCAGTAGTATGTCCACGGGGAGTGGCTACACCTTC. Translated: CASSMSTGSGYTF. This sequence joins TRBV19 and TRBJ1-2; no reliable D call. Trimming took off 3 bases at V and 7 bases at J, with 12 bases between the two ends. The germline CDR1 and CDR2 sequences are LNHDA and SQIVND (reference sequence). This CDR3 comprises 13 residues.